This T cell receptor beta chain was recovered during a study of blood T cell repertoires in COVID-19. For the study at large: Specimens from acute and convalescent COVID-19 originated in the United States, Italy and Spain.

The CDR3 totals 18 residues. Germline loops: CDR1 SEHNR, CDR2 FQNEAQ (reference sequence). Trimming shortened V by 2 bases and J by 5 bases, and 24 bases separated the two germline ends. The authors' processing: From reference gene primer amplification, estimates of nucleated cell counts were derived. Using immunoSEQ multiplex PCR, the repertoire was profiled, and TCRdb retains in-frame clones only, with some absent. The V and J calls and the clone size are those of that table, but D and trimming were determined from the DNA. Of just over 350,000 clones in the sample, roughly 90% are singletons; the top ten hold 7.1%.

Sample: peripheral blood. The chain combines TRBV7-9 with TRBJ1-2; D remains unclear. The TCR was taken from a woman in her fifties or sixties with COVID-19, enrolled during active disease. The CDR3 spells CASSLPKGISEGGYGYTF. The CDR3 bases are TGTGCCAGCAGCTTACCAAAAGGGATATCAGAGGGAGGGTATGGCTACACCTTC.